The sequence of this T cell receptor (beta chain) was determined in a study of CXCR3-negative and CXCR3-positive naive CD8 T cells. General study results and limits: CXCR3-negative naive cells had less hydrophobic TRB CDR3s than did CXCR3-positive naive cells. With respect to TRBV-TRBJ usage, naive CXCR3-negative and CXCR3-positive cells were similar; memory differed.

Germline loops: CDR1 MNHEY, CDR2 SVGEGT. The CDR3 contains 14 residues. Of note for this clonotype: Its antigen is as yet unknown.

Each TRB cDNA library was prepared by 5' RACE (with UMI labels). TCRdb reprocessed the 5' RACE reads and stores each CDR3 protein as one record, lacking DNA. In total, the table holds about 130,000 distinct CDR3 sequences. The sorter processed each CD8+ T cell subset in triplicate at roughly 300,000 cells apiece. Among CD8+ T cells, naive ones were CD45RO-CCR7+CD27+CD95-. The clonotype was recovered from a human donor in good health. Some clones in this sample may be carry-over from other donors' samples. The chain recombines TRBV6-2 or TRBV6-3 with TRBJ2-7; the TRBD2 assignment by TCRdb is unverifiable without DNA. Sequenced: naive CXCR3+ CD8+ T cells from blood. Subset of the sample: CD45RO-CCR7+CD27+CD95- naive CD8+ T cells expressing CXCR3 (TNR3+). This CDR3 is CASSLSGEIYEQYF.